The 4 T cell receptor beta chains reported below all come from one sample, sequenced in a study of T-cell memory formation after mild COVID-19. MiXCR, run by TCRdb on the 5' RACE reads, gives a single entry per CDR3 protein. Among a few hundred thousand distinct CDR3 sequences listed, 20% to 25% were seen once. The sequencing sample was made of PBMCs or a T cell subset sorted from them (not recorded which). All receptors come from a man between 18 and 35 years old who had mild COVID-19 (a few samples of this study predate the infection). Cell type and time point are not known.

This clonotype was detected many times. The junction shows a germline mismatch at one end, possibly a read error. The rearrangement links TRBV7-2 to TRBJ2-5; 10 bases align to TRBD2. CDR1 is SGHTA, CDR2 FQGNSA, per germline. This CDR3 contains 14 residues. The CDR3 region is CASSRTSGQETQYF. For the CDR3, the DNA is TGCGCCAGCAGCCGGACTAGCGGCCAAGAGACCCAGTACTTC.

The chain has TRBV9 and TRBJ2-3; possibly TRBD2 for D (5 bases). Per the germline V gene, CDR1 is SGDLS and CDR2 is YYNGEE. The germline V and J ends were trimmed by 3 bases and 5 bases, with 22 bases remaining between them. This CDR3 comprises 17 residues. CDR3 nucleotides: TGTGCCAGCAGCGGGTTTCAAGGGAGCCCAGCGATAGATACGCAGTATTTT. Translated, it gives CASSGFQGSPAIDTQYF.

This rearrangement joins TRBV7-9 to TRBJ2-3, with D unresolved. The CDR3 sequence is 14 residues long. CDR1 is SEHNR, CDR2 FQNEAQ, per germline (reference sequence). V shed 2 bases and J shed 8 bases, with 14 bases lying between them. Here the CDR3 DNA reads TGTGCCAGCAGCTTATCAGGCTTCTTAGGTACGCAGTATTTT. Translation: CASSLSGFLGTQYF.

The rearrangement links TRBV7-2 to TRBJ2-5; D is perhaps TRBD1 (5 bases). V was pared by 4 bases and J by 2 bases, with 11 bases between. This CDR3 contains 14 residues. CDR1 and CDR2 from the germline V gene are SGHTA and FQGNSA. CDR3 protein: CASSSFGAQETQYF. The CDR3 region has the DNA TGTGCCAGCAGCTCCTTTGGGGCTCAAGAGACCCAGTACTTC.